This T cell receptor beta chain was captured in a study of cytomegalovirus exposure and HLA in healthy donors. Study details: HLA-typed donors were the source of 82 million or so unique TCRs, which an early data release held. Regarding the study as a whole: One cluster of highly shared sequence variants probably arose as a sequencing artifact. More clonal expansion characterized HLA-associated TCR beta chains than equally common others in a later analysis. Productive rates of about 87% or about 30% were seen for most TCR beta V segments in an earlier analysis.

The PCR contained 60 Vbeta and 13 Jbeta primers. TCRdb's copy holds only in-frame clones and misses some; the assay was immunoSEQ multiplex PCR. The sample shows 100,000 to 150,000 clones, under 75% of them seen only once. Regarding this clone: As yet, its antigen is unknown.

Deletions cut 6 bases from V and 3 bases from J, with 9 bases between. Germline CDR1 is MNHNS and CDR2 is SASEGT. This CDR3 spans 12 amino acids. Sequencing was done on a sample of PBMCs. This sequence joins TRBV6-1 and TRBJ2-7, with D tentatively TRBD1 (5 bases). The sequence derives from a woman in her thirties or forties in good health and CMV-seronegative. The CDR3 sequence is CASRGEGYEQYF. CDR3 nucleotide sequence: TGTGCCAGCAGAGGGGAAGGCTACGAGCAGTACTTC.